The 31 T cell receptor beta chains listed next were all sequenced from one sample in a study of T cells in narcolepsy. Clones were read by immunoSEQ multiplex PCR, and TCRdb kept only the in-frame ones, dropping some. The table lists over 20,000 clones, about 90% of them singletons. Material: CD45RA- memory CD4+ T cells from PBMCs. The origin of the receptors is a human donor with narcolepsy.

V and J are TRBV11-2 and TRBJ2-5, with 9 nucleotides matching TRBD2. J gave up 8 bases and V 3 bases, and 13 bases lay outside the gene matches. Germline CDR1 reads SGHAT; CDR2 reads FQNNGV. The CDR3 runs 16 residues. Here the CDR3 DNA reads TGTGCCAGCAGCTTCGTGCGGGGGGGACCGCGGAGAACCCAGTACTTC. Translated, it gives CASSFVRGGPRRTQYF.

This chain links TRBV4-1 with TRBJ2-5, with 7 bases that match TRBD1. V dropped 5 bases and J dropped 7; count of bases not matched to a gene: 16. The CDR3 spans 16 residues. Per germline, CDR1 MGHRA and CDR2 YSYEKL. The CDR3 nucleotides read TGCGCCAGCAGCTACGGGACAGCGACATCATCAGGGACCCAGTACTTC. It specifies CASSYGTATSSGTQYF.

The gene calls are TRBV4-1 and TRBJ1-1; D gene ambiguous. CDR1 MGHRA and CDR2 YSYEKL come from the germline V gene. The V gene lost 4 bases and the J gene lost 0 bases, with 12 bases spanning the gap. CDR3 length: 15 residues. The CDR3 DNA is TGCGCCAGCAGCCCCAACCCGAGCATGAACACTGAAGCTTTCTTT. This codes for CASSPNPSMNTEAFF.

The gene calls are TRBV27 and TRBJ2-3; 12 bases are a match to TRBD2. CDR1 MNHEY and CDR2 SMNVEV come from the germline V gene (reference sequence). This CDR3 comprises 14 residues. V lost 7 bases to trimming and J lost 4 bases; unmatched junction nucleotides: 3. In nucleotides, the CDR3 is TGTGCCAGCACGACTAGCGGGAGCGCAGATACGCAGTATTTT. Its translation: CASTTSGSADTQYF.

The chain uses TRBV28 and TRBJ1-5, with D hard to call. The V gene's germline CDR1 is MDHEN and CDR2 SYDVKM. V dropped 6 bases and J dropped 0 bases, with 9 bases sitting between them. The CDR3 loop spans 14 amino acids. The CDR3 bases are TGTGCCAGCAGGCAGCTACATAGCAATCAGCCCCAGCATTTT. Protein sequence: CASRQLHSNQPQHF. Together with reference TRBV28 and TRBJ1-5, the CDR3 gives the full variable domain: DVKVTQSSRYLVKRTGEKVFLECVQDMDHENMFWYRQDPGLGLRLIYFSYDVKMKEKGDIPEGYSVSREKKERFSLILESASTNQTSMYLCASRQLHSNQPQHFGDGTRLSIL.

The chain joins TRBV19 to TRBJ2-1; 7 nucleotides line up with TRBD1. CDR1 LNHDA and CDR2 SQIVND come from the germline V gene (reference sequence). With V trimmed by 8 bases and J by 1 base, 5 bases remained unmatched. The CDR3 is 14 amino acids. Here the CDR3 DNA reads TGTGCCAGTTCACAGGGGCTTTCCTACAATGAGCAGTTCTTC. Its protein product is CASSQGLSYNEQFF.

The chain couples TRBV7-8 to TRBJ2-5; D gene uncertain. The CDR3 sequence is 14 residues long. V lost 2 bases and J 2 bases, leaving 9 bases between the germline ends. The germline gives CDR1 SGHVS, CDR2 FQNEAQ. CDR3 bases: TGTGCCAGCAGCTTATCGGTCGGTCAAGAGACCCAGTACTTC. Its protein is CASSLSVGQETQYF.

The chain uses TRBV10-3 and TRBJ2-5; TRBD1 might be the D (6 bases). The J call is in doubt because the DNA end fits TRBJ2-7 better. The germline gives CDR1 ENHRY, CDR2 SYGVKD. The CDR3 totals 12 residues. CDR3: CAIRGPGDEQYF. DNA for the CDR3: TGTGCCATCAGGGGACCAGGGGACGAGCAGTACTTC.

DNA for the CDR3: TGTGCCAGCAGTTTGGTACAGGCCGGAAACACCATATATTTT. Translation gives CASSLVQAGNTIYF. V and J are TRBV28 and TRBJ1-3; a weak D match, TRBD1 (5 bases). Germline assignment: CDR1 MDHEN and CDR2 SYDVKM. The ends were cut back, 3 bases at V and 4 bases at J, with 10 bases in the middle. This CDR3 comprises 14 residues.

This chain connects TRBV7-2 to TRBJ1-1, with unresolved D. Trimming removed 2 bases from V and 0 bases from J, with 13 bases in between. This CDR3 contains 16 residues. The germline gives CDR1 SGHTA, CDR2 FQGNSA. CDR3 protein: CASSLNSPQLNTEAFF. In DNA form, the CDR3 reads TGTGCCAGCAGCTTAAATTCGCCACAGCTGAACACTGAAGCTTTCTTT.

The V call is TRBV29-1, the J call TRBJ2-7; 10 positions agree with TRBD1. The germline CDR1 and CDR2 sequences are SQVTM and ANQGSEA. V trimming: 6 bases; J trimming: 2 bases; junction bases outside the gene matches: 13. CDR3 size: 16 residues. The CDR3 sequence: CSVAYPGQGHPYEQYF. Here the CDR3 DNA reads TGCAGCGTAGCTTATCCGGGACAGGGGCATCCCTACGAGCAGTACTTC.

The chain has TRBV28 and TRBJ2-3; 16 bases fit TRBD2. With 5 bases clipped from V and 1 base from J, the junction kept 6 bases outside the gene matches. The CDR3 is made up of 18 amino acids. Germline CDR1 is MDHEN and CDR2 is SYDVKM. In DNA, the CDR3 is TGTGCCAGCAGTCCAGCGGGACTAGCGGGAGGGGGCACAGATACGCAGTATTTT. Its protein product is CASSPAGLAGGGTDTQYF.

The chain recombines TRBV19 with TRBJ1-3; the match to TRBD1 covers 7 bases. Germline V gene data show CDR1 as LNHDA and CDR2 as SQIVND (reference sequence). Unmatched junction bases numbered 2, after V lost 3 bases and J lost 3 bases. This CDR3 contains 14 residues. In nucleotides, the CDR3 is TGTGCCAGTAGTATCACAGGGGATGGAAACACCATATATTTT. This gives the protein CASSITGDGNTIYF.

In this sample, this clone turned up once. The chain links TRBV2 to TRBJ2-5; 7 positions agree with TRBD2. Per germline, CDR1 SNHLY and CDR2 FYNNEI. The CDR3 loop spans 16 amino acids. J lost 1 base, V lost 9 bases, and 14 bases had no gene match. The chain's CDR3 is CARTEKEGGPQETQYF. For the CDR3, the DNA is TGTGCCAGAACCGAGAAGGAGGGAGGGCCCCAAGAGACCCAGTACTTC.

The rearrangement joins TRBV11-1 to TRBJ2-7, with D unclear. The germline V gene encodes CDR1 SGHAT and CDR2 FQDESV (reference sequence). The CDR3 loop spans 12 amino acids. The ends were cut back, 0 bases at V and 3 bases at J, with 3 bases in the middle. CDR3 protein: CASSLANYEQYF. The CDR3 nucleotides read TGTGCCAGCAGCTTAGCGAACTACGAGCAGTACTTC.

The chain employs TRBV7-2 and TRBJ1-5; TRBD1 aligns across 8 bases. The V gene's germline CDR1 is SGHTA and CDR2 FQGNSA. The CDR3 length is 17 residues. J was trimmed by 0 bases and V by 3 bases; bases with no gene match: 7. CDR3 region: CASSLRGTGGSNQPQHF. The CDR3 DNA sequence: TGTGCCAGCAGCTTGAGAGGGACAGGCGGTAGCAATCAGCCCCAGCATTTT.

The chain recombines TRBV5-1 with TRBJ1-2; 9 nucleotides align to TRBD1. Trimming removed 0 bases from V and 5 bases from J; junction bases left unmatched: 5. There are 15 residues in the CDR3. CDR1 is SGHRS, CDR2 YFSETQ, per germline. The CDR3 protein is CASSLEGTGRYGYTF. The CDR3 DNA reads TGCGCCAGCAGCTTGGAAGGGACAGGGCGGTATGGCTACACCTTC.

The genes are TRBV7-3 and TRBJ2-3; 7 nucleotides match TRBD2. CDR1 is SGHTA, CDR2 FQGTGA, per germline. This CDR3 region has 15 residues. J gave up 6 bases and V 1 base, and 7 bases lay outside the gene matches. For the CDR3, the DNA is TGTGCCAGCAGCTTAAGGGCGGGAGAATTGGATACGCAGTATTTT. It codes for CASSLRAGELDTQYF.

This clone has just one count. This rearrangement joins TRBV7-2 to TRBJ1-1; 7 bases line up with TRBD1. J was trimmed by 1 base and V by 4 bases; bases with no gene match: 3. CDR3 length: 14 amino acids. CDR1 is SGHTA and CDR2 is FQGNSA in the germline V gene. DNA for the CDR3: TGTGCCAGCAGCTCGACAGGGTCGAACACTGAAGCTTTCTTT. This translates into CASSSTGSNTEAFF.

The CDR3 DNA reads as TGTGCCAGTTACCGGGACAGGGAAGACAATGAGCAGTTCTTC. Encoded protein: CASYRDREDNEQFF. This chain joins TRBV2 and TRBJ2-1, with TRBD1 identical over 9 bases. The junction had 8 bases not matched to a gene; V was cut back by 9 bases and J by 5 bases. CDR3 length equals 14 residues. Germline assignment: CDR1 SNHLY and CDR2 FYNNEI.

This chain connects TRBV6-6 to TRBJ2-7; perhaps TRBD1 as D (6 bases). Germline lookup yields CDR1 MNHNY and CDR2 SVGAGI (reference sequence). The V and J ends lost 6 bases and 0 bases respectively, with 12 bases between them. The CDR3 length is 14 residues. This CDR3 reads CASRGQGPSYEQYF. DNA for the CDR3: TGTGCCAGCAGGGGACAAGGGCCCTCCTACGAGCAGTACTTC.

J is TRBJ2-5 and V is TRBV6-1; 7 positions agree with TRBD1. Germline V lookup: CDR1 MNHNS, CDR2 SASEGT. This CDR3 is built from 13 residues. V gave up 4 bases and J gave up 2 bases; unmatched junction bases: 1. The CDR3 reads CASSVGQQETQYF. The CDR3 DNA sequence: TGTGCCAGCAGTGTGGGACAGCAAGAGACCCAGTACTTC.

The rearrangement uses TRBV7-8 and TRBJ1-4; D possibly corresponds to TRBD1 (5 bases). Germline V gene data show CDR1 as SGHVS and CDR2 as FQNEAQ. V lost 0 bases, J lost 3 bases, and 11 bases lay in between. CDR3 length: 16 residues. The CDR3 DNA sequence: TGTGCCAGCAGCTTAGCAGACAGTAGAGCTAATGAAAAACTGTTTTTT. Translated: CASSLADSRANEKLFF.

The chain combines TRBV19 with TRBJ1-1; no clear D gene. Germline V gene data show CDR1 as LNHDA and CDR2 as SQIVND (reference sequence). CDR3 size: 15 residues. The V end lost 5 bases, the J end lost 1 base, and 14 bases lay between the germline ends. This chain's CDR3 is CASSQFRTANTEAFF. CDR3 in DNA: TGTGCCAGTAGTCAATTTCGGACGGCGAACACTGAAGCTTTCTTT.

As concerns this clone: Germline is not matched at one junction end, which may reflect a read error. The chain uses TRBV7-7 and TRBJ2-2; D is unclear. Germline lookup yields CDR1 SSHAT and CDR2 FNYEAQ (reference sequence). This CDR3 comprises 16 residues. This chain's CDR3 is CASSSRAGKYTGELFF. The CDR3, as DNA: TGTGCTAGCAGCTCTCGGGCAGGAAAGTACACCGGGGAGCTGTTTTTT. The full variable domain, rest sourced from reference TRBV7-7 and TRBJ2-2, is GAGVSQSPRYKVTKRGQDVTLRCDPISSHATLYWYQQALGQGPEFLTYFNYEAQPDKSGLPSDRFSAERPEGSISTLTIQRTEQRDSAMYRCASSSRAGKYTGELFFGEGSRLTVL.

The V call is TRBV19, the J call TRBJ1-2; no firm D call. The CDR3 has 13 amino acids. Germline loops: CDR1 LNHDA, CDR2 SQIVND (reference sequence). V gave up 3 bases and J gave up 1 base, with 6 bases separating them. CDR3 loop: CASSIGVNYGYTF. The CDR3 bases are TGTGCCAGTAGTATTGGGGTTAACTATGGCTACACCTTC. Complete variable domain (other parts from reference TRBV19 and TRBJ1-2): DGGITQSPKYLFRKEGQNVTLSCEQNLNHDAMYWYRQDPGQGLRLIYYSQIVNDFQKGDIAEGYSVSREKKESFPLTVTSAQKNPTAFYLCASSIGVNYGYTFGSGTRLTVV.

The chain combines TRBV7-8 with TRBJ2-1, with D unresolved. CDR3 size: 13 residues. The V end was cut by 4 bases, the J end by 6 bases, with 10 bases between. Germline CDR1 is SGHVS and CDR2 is FQNEAQ. The CDR3 bases are TGTGCCAGCAGCTACGGAGAACGCAATGAGCAGTTCTTC. It yields the protein CASSYGERNEQFF. The complete variable domain, with remaining parts taken from reference TRBV7-8 and TRBJ2-1, reads GAGVSQSPRYKVAKRGQDVALRCDPISGHVSLFWYQQALGQGPEFLTYFQNEAQLDKSGLPSDRFFAERPEGSVSTLKIQRTQQEDSAVYLCASSYGERNEQFFGPGTRLTVL.

The chain employs TRBV4-1 and TRBJ1-1; no definite D call. V lost 3 bases and J 2 bases, leaving 13 bases between the germline ends. The V gene's germline CDR1 is MGHRA and CDR2 YSYEKL. This CDR3 comprises 15 residues. In DNA, the CDR3 is TGCGCCAGCAGCCATCCAGGAGGGCTAAACACTGAAGCTTTCTTT. It encodes CASSHPGGLNTEAFF.

The chain carries TRBV2 and TRBJ2-2; D is undetermined. The germline V gene encodes CDR1 SNHLY and CDR2 FYNNEI. V lost 3 bases and J 1 base, leaving 9 bases between the germline ends. The CDR3 has 15 amino acids. The CDR3 protein is CASSEWTVNTGELFF. For the CDR3, the DNA is TGTGCCAGCAGTGAGTGGACGGTGAACACCGGGGAGCTGTTTTTT.

The gene calls are TRBV6-1 and TRBJ1-1; weak D call: TRBD1 (5 bases). V was trimmed by 6 bases and J by 1 base, leaving 15 bases between them. The CDR3 consists of 15 residues. Per germline, CDR1 MNHNS and CDR2 SASEGT. The CDR3 loop is CASRVRTRGNTEAFF. The CDR3 coding sequence is TGTGCCAGCAGGGTCCGGACAAGGGGGAACACTGAAGCTTTCTTT.

This chain links TRBV5-1 with TRBJ2-1; 12 bases line up with TRBD2. The V and J ends lost 7 bases and 8 bases, in that order; junction bases with no gene match: 10. The CDR3 extends over 15 amino acids. The germline gives CDR1 SGHRS, CDR2 YFSETQ. The CDR3 loop is CASYLGTSGWYEQFF. Written as DNA, the CDR3 is TGCGCCAGCTATCTAGGGACTAGCGGGTGGTATGAGCAGTTCTTC.